What follows are 26 T cell receptor beta chains derived from one specimen sequenced in a study of blood T cell repertoires in COVID-19. This table comes from immunoSEQ multiplex PCR, and its TCRdb copy is limited to in-frame clones, with some not included. The sample contains 170,000 or so clones, 85% to 90% of which appear only once. The sequenced material came from peripheral blood. The receptors shown here come from a man aged 35 to 55 with active or convalescent COVID-19.

The chain couples TRBV4-1 to TRBJ2-7; possibly TRBD1 for D (7 bases). CDR3 length: 16 residues. CDR1 is MGHRA and CDR2 is YSYEKL in the germline V gene. V lost 0 bases, J lost 4 bases, and 16 bases lay in between. The CDR3 DNA reads TGCGCCAGCAGCCAAGATTACCGGAGGGGGCTTTACGAGCAGTACTTC. As protein: CASSQDYRRGLYEQYF.

This clone has a handful of counts. The chain links TRBV28 to TRBJ1-2, with unresolved D. Germline assignment: CDR1 MDHEN and CDR2 SYDVKM. Trimming removed 6 bases from V and 1 base from J, with 15 bases in between. CDR3 length: 15 residues. The CDR3 DNA reads as TGTGCCAGCAGCCCCGAACGACACATTAACTATGGCTACACCTTC. Translating it yields CASSPERHINYGYTF.

The chain combines TRBV9 with TRBJ2-5, with 13 bases fitting TRBD2. Germline V gives CDR1 SGDLS, CDR2 YYNGEE. V trimming: 3 bases; J trimming: 0 bases; junction bases outside the gene matches: 2. There are 16 residues in the CDR3. CDR3 nucleotide sequence: TGTGCCAGCAGCGCACTAGCGGGGGGGGACCAAGAGACCCAGTACTTC. Translation: CASSALAGGDQETQYF.

The chain carries TRBV7-2 and TRBJ1-5; TRBD1 matches 10 bases. Germline V CDR1 and CDR2: SGHTA, FQGNSA. Trimming took 5 bases from V and 3 from J; bases not matched to a gene: 7. The CDR3 loop spans 16 amino acids. The CDR3 loop is CASSLSGQGHNQPQHF. CDR3 DNA: TGTGCCAGCAGCCTATCGGGACAGGGGCACAATCAGCCCCAGCATTTT.

This clone was counted once. The rearrangement joins TRBV6-6 to TRBJ1-1, with D tentatively TRBD1 (5 bases). This CDR3 spans 15 amino acids. V dropped 2 bases and J dropped 0 bases, with 10 bases sitting between them. CDR1 and CDR2 from the germline V gene are MNHNY and SVGAGI (reference sequence). This CDR3 reads CASSYRADMNTEAFF. For the CDR3, the DNA is TGTGCCAGCAGTTACAGGGCGGACATGAACACTGAAGCTTTCTTT.

This chain links TRBV13 with TRBJ2-5; 11 bases line up with TRBD2. The CDR3 is 18 residues long. The junction had 9 bases not matched to a gene; V was cut back by 1 base and J by 2 bases. Germline V lookup: CDR1 PRHDT, CDR2 FYEKMQ (reference sequence). CDR3 amino acids: CASSLVATSGVKQETQYF. CDR3 coding DNA: TGTGCCAGCAGCTTAGTGGCGACTAGCGGGGTAAAACAAGAGACCCAGTACTTC.

This clone was observed once. V usage is TRBV5-1 and J usage is TRBJ1-5; tentative D call: TRBD1 (5 bases). Trimming shortened V by 0 bases and J by 3 bases, and 7 bases separated the two germline ends. CDR3 length: 14 amino acids. The germline V gene encodes CDR1 SGHRS and CDR2 YFSETQ. Here the CDR3 DNA reads TGCGCCAGCAGCTTGGCGGGGGACAATCAGCCCCAGCATTTT. Protein sequence: CASSLAGDNQPQHF. The whole variable domain, remainder taken from reference TRBV5-1 and TRBJ1-5, is KAGVTQTPRYLIKTRGQQVTLSCSPISGHRSVSWYQQTPGQGLQFLFEYFSETQRNKGNFPGRFSGRQFSNSRSEMNVSTLELGDSALYLCASSLAGDNQPQHFGDGTRLSIL.

This clone was detected only once. J is TRBJ1-3 and V is TRBV3-1 (or the pseudogene TRBV3-2); TRBD1 matches 7 bases. CDR3 length: 13 amino acids. Germline V gene sequence: CDR1 LGHDT, CDR2 YNNKEL (reference sequence). Unmatched junction bases numbered 0, after V lost 3 bases and J lost 4 bases. CDR3 in DNA: TGTGCCAGCAGCCAGACAGGGGGAAACACCATATATTTT. Encoded protein: CASSQTGGNTIYF.

This rearrangement joins TRBV27 to TRBJ2-3; D not resolved. Germline V gene data show CDR1 as MNHEY and CDR2 as SMNVEV (reference sequence). V gave up 3 bases and J gave up 2 bases, with 6 bases separating them. The CDR3 contains 13 residues. In DNA form, the CDR3 reads TGTGCCAGCAGTTTCGGAGCCACAGATACGCAGTATTTT. It specifies CASSFGATDTQYF.

The gene calls are TRBV2 and TRBJ2-3; tentatively, D is TRBD1 (6 bases). The germline V gene has CDR1 SNHLY and CDR2 FYNNEI. The CDR3 runs 14 residues. The V and J ends lost 3 bases and 5 bases respectively, with 12 bases between them. CDR3: CASSDGRGVDTQYF. In DNA form, the CDR3 reads TGTGCCAGCAGTGACGGCAGGGGTGTAGATACGCAGTATTTT.

The V call is TRBV10-3, the J call TRBJ1-5; TRBD1 might be the D (6 bases). In germline, CDR1 is ENHRY, CDR2 SYGVKD. Trimming pared 0 bases from V and 0 bases from J, leaving 9 bases between. This CDR3 contains 16 residues. As DNA, the CDR3 is TGTGCCATCAGTGAGTCGGACAGTTATAGCAATCAGCCCCAGCATTTT. Translated: CAISESDSYSNQPQHF.

The chain combines TRBV6-2 or TRBV6-3 with TRBJ1-6; 7 nucleotides agree with TRBD1. The CDR3 is 14 amino acids. Germline trimming cut 4 bases from V and 7 bases from J; bases unmatched to any gene: 4. Germline V CDR1 and CDR2: MNHEY, SVGEGT. This CDR3 is CASSSTGVNSPLHF. Written as DNA, the CDR3 is TGTGCCAGCAGTTCTACAGGGGTGAATTCACCCCTCCACTTT.

The chain has TRBV5-1 and TRBJ1-6; D unresolved. Germline V gene sequence: CDR1 SGHRS, CDR2 YFSETQ. Deletions cut 2 bases from V and 2 bases from J, with 5 bases between. This CDR3 is 14 amino acids long. The CDR3 region has the DNA TGCGCCAGCAGCTTAACAGCCTATAATTCACCCCTCCACTTT. It yields the protein CASSLTAYNSPLHF.

This clone has just a few counts. The genes are TRBV12-5 and TRBJ2-2, with a weak D call TRBD2 (6 bases). Germline V gene data show CDR1 as LGHNT and CDR2 as FRNRAP. This CDR3 is 17 amino acids long. Trimming took off 2 bases at V and 4 bases at J, with 17 bases between the two ends. CDR3 in amino acids: CASGLPSTVGGTGELFF. CDR3 sequence (DNA): TGTGCTAGTGGTTTGCCCTCGACGGTGGGGGGCACCGGGGAGCTGTTTTTT.

The chain uses TRBV5-6 and TRBJ2-2; D is ambiguous. Germline assignment: CDR1 SGHDT and CDR2 YYEEEE. The CDR3 totals 13 residues. V lost 1 base, J lost 6 bases, and 7 bases lay in between. CDR3 sequence: CASSLFAAGELFF. Here the CDR3 DNA reads TGTGCCAGCAGCTTGTTCGCGGCCGGGGAGCTGTTTTTT.

The chain has TRBV10-2 and TRBJ1-1, with D unclear. Germline loops: CDR1 WSHSY, CDR2 SAAADI. This CDR3 spans 13 amino acids. The V end lost 7 bases, the J end lost 1 base, and 10 bases lay between the germline ends. The CDR3 reads CASTFGKNTEAFF. In DNA form, the CDR3 reads TGCGCCAGCACCTTCGGTAAGAACACTGAAGCTTTCTTT.

The chain combines TRBV4-3 with TRBJ2-7, with D maybe TRBD2 (6 bases). The CDR3 has 16 residues. CDR1 LGHNA and CDR2 YSLEER come from the germline V gene. Trimming shortened V by 3 bases and J by 0 bases, and 15 bases separated the two germline ends. CDR3 protein: CASSQEVGRNSYEQYF. For the CDR3, the DNA is TGCGCCAGCAGCCAGGAGGTTGGGAGGAACTCCTACGAGCAGTACTTC.

In this sample, this clone turned up once. The chain carries TRBV11-3 and TRBJ2-1; 7 positions match TRBD2. CDR1 and CDR2 from the germline V gene are SGHNT and YENEEA. The V gene end was trimmed by 4 bases and the J gene end by 12 bases; junction bases not matched to a gene: 6. CDR3 size: 12 residues. The DNA for the CDR3 is TGTGCCAGCAGCTCGCCGGGGGGAAGGCAGTTCTTC. This translates into CASSSPGGRQFF.

The table lists this clone with a count of one. The chain links TRBV29-1 to TRBJ2-1; 16 positions agree with TRBD2. In germline, CDR1 is SQVTM, CDR2 ANQGSEA. The CDR3 consists of 14 residues. The V segment lost 7 bases and the J segment 10 bases; nucleotides outside the gene matches: 7. CDR3: CSAGTSGGAGEQFF. Here the CDR3 DNA reads TGCAGCGCCGGGACTAGCGGGGGGGCCGGGGAGCAGTTCTTC.

The V and J genes are TRBV6-2 or TRBV6-3 and TRBJ2-5; 8 nucleotides align to TRBD1. This CDR3 has 16 amino acids. Trimming took 6 bases from V and 5 from J; bases not matched to a gene: 14. Germline CDR1 is MNHEY and CDR2 is SVGEGT. CDR3 residues: CASSPGGAVGEETQYF. For the CDR3, the DNA is TGTGCCAGCAGCCCAGGGGGCGCGGTGGGCGAGGAGACCCAGTACTTC.

V is TRBV7-8 and J is TRBJ2-5; the match to TRBD1 covers 8 bases. This CDR3 contains 16 residues. The germline V gene has CDR1 SGHVS and CDR2 FQNEAQ. V lost 1 base to trimming and J lost 2 bases; unmatched junction nucleotides: 6. CDR3 in DNA: TGTGCCAGCAGCTTAGGCTTCGGGACAGGACAAGAGACCCAGTACTTC. Residues: CASSLGFGTGQETQYF.

This chain connects TRBV28 to TRBJ1-1; D uncertain. V lost 4 bases, J lost 2 bases, and 17 bases lay in between. Germline V gene lookup returns CDR1 MDHEN and CDR2 SYDVKM. The CDR3 consists of 16 residues. For the CDR3, the DNA is TGTGCCAGCAGTTCTCCAGGTTCAACAAAAAACACTGAAGCTTTCTTT. It codes for CASSSPGSTKNTEAFF.

The V gene is TRBV15, the J gene TRBJ1-4, with D possibly TRBD1 on 5 matching bases. Per germline, CDR1 LNHNV and CDR2 YYDKDF (reference sequence). This CDR3 is built from 14 residues. The ends were cut back, 3 bases at V and 4 bases at J, with 9 bases in the middle. The CDR3 nucleotides read TGTGCCACCAGCAGGGAGGGGATTAATGAAAAACTGTTTTTT. Its protein is CATSREGINEKLFF.

V gene TRBV7-5 combines with J gene TRBJ1-4. TRBV7-5 counts as a pseudogene. The length of the CDR3 is 15 residues. CDR3 region: CVRSSPGATNEKLFF. In DNA form, the CDR3 reads TGTGTCAGAAGCTCACCGGGAGCAACTAATGAAAAACTGTTTTTT.

The J gene is TRBJ2-7, the V gene TRBV7-6; 8 bases agree with TRBD2. With 5 bases clipped from V and 10 bases from J, the junction kept 16 bases outside the gene matches. Looked up from germline, CDR1 is SGHVS and CDR2 is FNYEAQ. CDR3 length equals 15 residues. CDR3 bases: TGTGCCAGCAGCCTTCAGACGCGGGGGGTCCAGCAACAGTACTTC. Translating gives CASSLQTRGVQQQYF.

The chain employs TRBV19 and TRBJ1-1; 8 bases are shared with TRBD1. This CDR3 is built from 13 residues. After removal of 10 bases from V and 2 bases from J, the junction contained 6 bases not matched to a gene. The germline CDR1 and CDR2 sequences are LNHDA and SQIVND (reference sequence). This chain's CDR3 is CATKGQGNTEAFF. The CDR3, as DNA: TGTGCCACCAAAGGACAGGGAAACACTGAAGCTTTCTTT.